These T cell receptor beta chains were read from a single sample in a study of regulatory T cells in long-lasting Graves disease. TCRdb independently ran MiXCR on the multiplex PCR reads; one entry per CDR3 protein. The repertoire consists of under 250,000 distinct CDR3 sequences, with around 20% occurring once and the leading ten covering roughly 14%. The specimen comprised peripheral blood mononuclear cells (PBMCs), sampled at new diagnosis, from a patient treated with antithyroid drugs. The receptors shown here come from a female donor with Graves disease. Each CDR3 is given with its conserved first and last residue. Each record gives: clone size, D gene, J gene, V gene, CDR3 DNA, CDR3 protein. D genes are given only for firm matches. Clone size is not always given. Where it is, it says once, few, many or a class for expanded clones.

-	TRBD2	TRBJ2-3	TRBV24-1	TGTGCCACCAGTGATCCAGAGACTAGCCCGGGCACAGATACGCAGTATTTT	CATSDPETSPGTDTQYF
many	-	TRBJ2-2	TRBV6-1	TGTGCCAGCAGACAGACCACCGGGGAGCTGTTTTTT	CASRQTTGELFF
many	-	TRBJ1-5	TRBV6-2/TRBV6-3	TGTGCCAGCAGTCGACGGGGGAGCAATCAGCCCCAGCATTTT	CASSRRGSNQPQHF
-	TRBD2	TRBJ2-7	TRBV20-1	TGCAGTGCTGAGACTAGCGGGGACTCCTACGAGCAGTACTTC	CSAETSGDSYEQYF
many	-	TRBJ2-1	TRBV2	TGTGCCAGCAGTGAGGTGGGGGGAGATGGCAATGAGCAGTTCTTC	CASSEVGGDGNEQFF
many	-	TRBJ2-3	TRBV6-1	TGTGCCAGCAGAACCCTGGCCACAGATACGCAGTATTTT	CASRTLATDTQYF
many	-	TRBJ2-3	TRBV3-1	TGTGCCAGCAGCCCCACTAGCTCACCGGGGGAAGATACGCAGTATTTT	CASSPTSSPGEDTQYF
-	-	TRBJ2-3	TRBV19	TGTGCCTCTAAGGGGCGGGTGATAGATACGCAGTATTTT	CASKGRVIDTQYF
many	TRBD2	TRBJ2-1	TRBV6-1	TGTGCCAGCTCCCCTCTAGCGGAGCCATACAATGAGCAGTTCTTC	CASSPLAEPYNEQFF
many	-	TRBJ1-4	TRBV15	TGTGCCACCAGCAGGGCCCGGGCAGCAGATAATGAAAAACTGTTTTTT	CATSRARAADNEKLFF
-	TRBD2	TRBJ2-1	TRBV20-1	TGCAGTGCTAGAGATCTAGCGGGAGGGCCTAACAATGAGCAGTTCTTC	CSARDLAGGPNNEQFF
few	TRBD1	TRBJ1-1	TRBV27	TGTGCCAGCAGTTTAAGGGGACAGGGGGCGTATATAACGGACACTGAAGCTTTCTTT	CASSLRGQGAYITDTEAFF
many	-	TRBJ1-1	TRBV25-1	TGTGCCAGCAGTGCCAAATTGCGGACAGCCTTGAACACTGAAGCTTTCTTT	CASSAKLRTALNTEAFF
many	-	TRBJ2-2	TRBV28	TGTGCCAGCACCCGGGGGCCGAACACCGGGGAGCTGTTTTTT	CASTRGPNTGELFF
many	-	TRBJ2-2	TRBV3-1	TGTGCCAGCAGCCAAGTCCAGCCCCCCACCGGGGAGCTGTTTTTT	CASSQVQPPTGELFF
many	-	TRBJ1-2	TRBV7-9	TGTGCCAGCAGCTTCTTAGGTCGGTCCTATGGCTACACCTTC	CASSFLGRSYGYTF
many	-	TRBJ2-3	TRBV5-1	TGCGCCAGCAGCTTTGCCCCGGGGTCTAGCACAGATACGCAGTATTTT	CASSFAPGSSTDTQYF
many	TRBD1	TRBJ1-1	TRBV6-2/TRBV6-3	TGTGCCAGCAGACCGCGGACAGGGTTTGAAGCTTTCTTT	CASRPRTGFEAFF
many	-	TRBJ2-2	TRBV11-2	TGCGCCAGCAGCTTGGGAGACACCGGGGAGCTGTTTTTT	CASSLGDTGELFF
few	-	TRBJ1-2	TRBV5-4	TGTGCCAGCAGCCCACAACAGCGACCTGTCGATGGCTACACCTTC	CASSPQQRPVDGYTF
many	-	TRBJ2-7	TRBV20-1	TGCAGTGCTAGCGGGAGTGGGCCCTACGAGCAGTACTTC	CSASGSGPYEQYF
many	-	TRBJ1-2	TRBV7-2	TGTGCCAGCAGCCTAGGGCCAAACGCCGGGCGAGACTTC	CASSLGPNAGRDF
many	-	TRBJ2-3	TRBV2	TGTGCCAGCAGTGAAGCGCTTTGGGGTATCGCGGTTAGCACAGATACGCAGTATTTT	CASSEALWGIAVSTDTQYF
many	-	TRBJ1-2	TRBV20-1	TGCAGTGCTAGCGTAGGCCAGACGGCTAACTATGGCTACACCTTC	CSASVGQTANYGYTF
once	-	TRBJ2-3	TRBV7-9	TGTGCCAGCAGCCCCGGGTCTAGCACAGATACGCAGTATTTT	CASSPGSSTDTQYF
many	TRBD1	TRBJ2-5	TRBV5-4	TGTGCCAGCAGCCAACCGGGACAGGGAGAGACCCAGTACTTC	CASSQPGQGETQYF
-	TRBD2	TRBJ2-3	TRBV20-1	TGCAGTGCTGAGACTAGCGGGAACCCAGATACGCAGTATTTT	CSAETSGNPDTQYF
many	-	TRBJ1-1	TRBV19	TGTGCCAGTAGAATGAGCCACGGGACAAGGGGTGAAGCTTTCTTT	CASRMSHGTRGEAFF
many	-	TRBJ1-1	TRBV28	TGTGCCAGCAGTTTACAGGGGTGGACTGAAGCTTTCTTT	CASSLQGWTEAFF
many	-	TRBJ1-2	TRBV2	TGTGCCAGCAGTGAATCGGACAAGAACTATGGCTACACCTTC	CASSESDKNYGYTF
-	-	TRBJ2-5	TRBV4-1	TGCGCCAGCAGCCAAGATACCGGGGTCGGTGGAGAGACCCAGTACTTC	CASSQDTGVGGETQYF
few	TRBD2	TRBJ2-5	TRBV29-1	TGCAGCGTTGAATGGGCTGAGCTGAAACTAGCGGGAGGGCCGGAGACCCAGTACTTC	CSVEWAELKLAGGPETQYF
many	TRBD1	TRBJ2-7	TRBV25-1	TGTGCCAGCAGTGGGGACAGGGTCGGCTACGAGCAGTACTTC	CASSGDRVGYEQYF
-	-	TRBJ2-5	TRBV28	TGTGCCAGCAGTCCCCGGGCGAAGGTAACCCAGTACTTC	CASSPRAKVTQYF
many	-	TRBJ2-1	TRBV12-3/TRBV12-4	TGTGCCAGCACCGGAATAAACAATGAGCAGTTCTTC	CASTGINNEQFF
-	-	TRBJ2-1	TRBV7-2	TGTGCCAGCAAACTCGGCGGGATTCATGAGCAGTTCTTC	CASKLGGIHEQFF
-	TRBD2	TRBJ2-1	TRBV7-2	TGTGCCAGCAGCTTACAGGAAGCGGGGGGTATTCTCTTC	CASSLQEAGGILF
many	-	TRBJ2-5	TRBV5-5	TGTGCCAGCAGCTTGGCTAGGGAACAGACCCAGTACTTC	CASSLAREQTQYF
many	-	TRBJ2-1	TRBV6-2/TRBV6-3	TGTGCCAGTAAAAACCGGGACTACAATGAGCAGTTCTTC	CASKNRDYNEQFF
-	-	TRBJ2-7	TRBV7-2	TGTGCCAGCAACCCGATTGGGGGGTTCGAGCAGTACTTC	CASNPIGGFEQYF
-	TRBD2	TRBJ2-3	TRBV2	TGTGCCAGCAGTGTAGAACTAGCGGGAGGGCCGGATACGCAGTATTTT	CASSVELAGGPDTQYF
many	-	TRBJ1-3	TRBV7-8	TGTGCCAGCAGCTTAGCCCTGGAGACCTCTGGAAACACCATATATTTT	CASSLALETSGNTIYF
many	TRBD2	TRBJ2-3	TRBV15	TGTGCCACCAGCGGGGGACTAGCCGACGCACGGGGGGCGCAGTATTTT	CATSGGLADARGAQYF
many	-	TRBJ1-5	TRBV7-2	TGTGCCAGCAACGAAGGGCAGGGTAGCAATCAGCCCCAGCATTTT	CASNEGQGSNQPQHF
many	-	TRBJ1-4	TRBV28	TGTGCCAGCAGTTTAACGCTTAGGCCGGGTGAAAAACTGTTTTTT	CASSLTLRPGEKLFF
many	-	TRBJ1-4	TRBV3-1	TGTGCCAGCAGCCAGGCTAATGAAAAACTGTTTTTT	CASSQANEKLFF
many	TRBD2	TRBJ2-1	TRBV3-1	TGTGCCAGCAGCCAAGAGCTAGCGGGAGGGCCCTATGAGCAGTTCTTC	CASSQELAGGPYEQFF
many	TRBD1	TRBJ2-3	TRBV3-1	TGTGCCAGCAGCCAGTTCCGGGACAGGGCTCAGTATTTT	CASSQFRDRAQYF
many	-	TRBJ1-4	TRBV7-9	TGTGCCAGCAGCTTAGTCGTCAGTCAGTCTGCGAATGAAAAACTGTTTTTT	CASSLVVSQSANEKLFF
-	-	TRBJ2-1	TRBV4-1	TGCGCCAGCAGCTTGCAGACGGGACACAATGAGCAGTTCTTC	CASSLQTGHNEQFF
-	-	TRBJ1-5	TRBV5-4	TGTGCCAGCAGCTCCCTGCCCAATCAGCCCCAGCATTTT	CASSSLPNQPQHF
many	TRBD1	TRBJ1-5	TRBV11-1	TGTGCCAGCAGCCGGGACAGCGGATATCAGCCCCAGCATTTT	CASSRDSGYQPQHF
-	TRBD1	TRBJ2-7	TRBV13	TGTGCCAGCAGCCCCTCCGGACAGGGTAGTTACGAGCAGTACTTC	CASSPSGQGSYEQYF
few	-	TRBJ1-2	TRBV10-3	TGTGCCATCAGGGGGGGAAACGCAGTTAACTATGGCTACACCTTC	CAIRGGNAVNYGYTF
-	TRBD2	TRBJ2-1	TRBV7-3	TGTGCCAGCAGCCCCCGACTAGCGGGAGGTGGGAATGAGCAGTTCTTC	CASSPRLAGGGNEQFF
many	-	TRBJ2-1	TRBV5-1	TGCGCCAGCAGCTTCGAAAGGGGCCAGCAGTTCTTC	CASSFERGQQFF
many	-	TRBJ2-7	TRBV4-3	TGCGCCAGCAGCCAAGATTGGGTGGGCCAGTCCTACGAGCAGTACTTC	CASSQDWVGQSYEQYF
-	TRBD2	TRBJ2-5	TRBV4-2	TGTGCCAGCAGCCAAGATGGGGGGAGGGCGGAGACCCAGTACTTC	CASSQDGGRAETQYF
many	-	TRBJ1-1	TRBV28	TGTGCCAGCAGTTCCCCACTCGGGGGACGTACTGAAGCTTTCTTT	CASSSPLGGRTEAFF
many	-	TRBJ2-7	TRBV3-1	TGTGCCAGCAGCCAAGATCCCTCAAGTTTGGGCAGGGCCTGGTACGAGCAGTACTTC	CASSQDPSSLGRAWYEQYF